A selection of T cell receptor beta chains follows, all from one sample in a study of regulatory T cells in long-lasting Graves disease. TCRdb analysed the multiplex PCR reads with MiXCR anew, one entry per CDR3 protein. The top ten clones hold about a fifth of a sample with hundreds of thousands of distinct CDR3 sequences, around 15% of them seen once. The sample in question was peripheral blood mononuclear cells (PBMCs), obtained at new diagnosis, from a patient treated with antithyroid drugs. Receptor source: a female donor with Graves disease. Each CDR3 is given with its conserved first and last residue. D genes are given only for firm matches. Some rows mark clone size as missing; the rest say once, few, many or name a class of expanded clone.

j_call d_call clone_size v_call cdr3_nt cdr3_aa
TRBJ2-5 NA many TRBV27 TGTGCCAGCAGCGAAGGGGATTGGCTGGAGACCCAGTACTTC CASSEGDWLETQYF
TRBJ2-1 TRBD1 many TRBV7-9 TGTGCCAGTTGGGCCGGGACAGGGAAGCAGAACAATGAGCAGTTCTTC CASWAGTGKQNNEQFF
TRBJ2-5 NA NA TRBV18 TGTGCCAGCTCACCACCGGGGTCCATACCCCAAGAGACCCAGTACTTC CASSPPGSIPQETQYF
TRBJ2-1 TRBD2 many TRBV24-1 TGTGCCACCAGTGATTCCCTAGCGGGAGAGGCTTACAATGAGCAGTTCTTC CATSDSLAGEAYNEQFF
TRBJ2-1 NA many TRBV3-1 TGTGCCAGCAGCCCCATGACCCAGGACAAAGAGCAGTTCTTC CASSPMTQDKEQFF
TRBJ2-3 TRBD2 NA TRBV6-2/TRBV6-3 TGTGCCAGCAGTTACGCCAGCGGGAGCCCGACAGATACGCAGTATTTT CASSYASGSPTDTQYF
TRBJ2-3 NA many TRBV27 TGTGCCAGCTGGAGGGCCGATACGCAGTATTTT CASWRADTQYF
TRBJ1-2 NA many TRBV5-1 TGCGCCAGCAGCTTGGACAGGGTAAACTATGGCTACACCTTC CASSLDRVNYGYTF
TRBJ1-2 NA few TRBV5-1 TGCGCCAGCACCCTCGATGGAGGCTACACCTTC CASTLDGGYTF
TRBJ1-1 NA many TRBV30 TGTGCCTGGAGTGTATGGGGAAGGAACACTGAAGCTTTCTTT CAWSVWGRNTEAFF
TRBJ2-3 TRBD1 many TRBV24-1 TGTGCCACCAGCGCAACAGGGGTTTCCACAGATACGCAGTATTTT CATSATGVSTDTQYF
TRBJ1-4 NA NA TRBV4-3 TGCGCCAGCAGCCAAGGGGGGGGCTACGGTGAAAAACTGTTTTTT CASSQGGGYGEKLFF
TRBJ1-2 TRBD1 NA TRBV19 TGTGCCAGTAGTCCCCGGGACAGGGACTTCTATGGCTACACCTTC CASSPRDRDFYGYTF
TRBJ2-5 TRBD1 few TRBV6-5 TGTGCCAGCAGTTACTCATTAGGGACAGGGGGCTCAACGATAGGAGGTACCCAGTACTTC CASSYSLGTGGSTIGGTQYF
TRBJ2-6 NA few TRBV6-2/TRBV6-3 TGTGCCAGCAGTCTCGATCTCATGGGAGCCAGGGCCCCTGGGGCCAACGTCCTGACTTTC CASSLDLMGARAPGANVLTF